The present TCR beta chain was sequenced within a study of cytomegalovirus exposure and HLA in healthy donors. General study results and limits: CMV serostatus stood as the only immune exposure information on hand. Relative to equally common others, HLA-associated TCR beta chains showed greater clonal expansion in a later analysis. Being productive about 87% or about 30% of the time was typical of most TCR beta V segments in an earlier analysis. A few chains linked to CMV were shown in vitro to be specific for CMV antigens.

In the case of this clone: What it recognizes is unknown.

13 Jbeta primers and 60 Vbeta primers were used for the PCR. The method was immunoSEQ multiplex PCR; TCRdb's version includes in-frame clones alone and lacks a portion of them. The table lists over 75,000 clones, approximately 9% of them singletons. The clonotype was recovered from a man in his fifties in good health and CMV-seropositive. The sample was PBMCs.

The CDR3 DNA follows: TGTGCCAGCAGCCAAGTCGCTGGGACTAGCGACACAGATACGCAGTATTTT. Translated: CASSQVAGTSDTDTQYF. The chain combines TRBV4-2 with TRBJ2-3; 10 bases align to TRBD2. After removal of 1 base from V and 2 bases from J, the junction contained 6 bases not matched to a gene. CDR1 LGHNA and CDR2 YNFKEQ come from the germline V gene. This CDR3 comprises 17 residues.